A selection of T cell receptor beta chains follows, all from one sample in a study of human T cells and chemical hapten exposure. TCRdb reprocessed the RACE reads via MiXCR and lists one record per CDR3 protein. The sample lists about 290,000 distinct CDR3 sequences, just under 8% occurring once. Material: whole blood, obtained in connection with sensitization to the hapten diphenylcyclopropenone (DPC). The source is a man between 18 and 29 years old with alopecia areata. Some clones in this sample may be carry-over from other donors' samples. Each CDR3 is given with its conserved first and last residue. The order of the fields is J gene, clone size, V gene, D gene, CDR3 protein, CDR3 DNA. D genes are given only for firm matches. Size tells how often a clone was seen (once, few, many) or the class of an expanded clone, and some rows leave it out.

J: TRBJ1-3; size: few; V: TRBV27; D: NA; CDR3: CASRGRAGNTIYF; DNA: TGTGCCAGCAGGGGACGGGCTGGAAACACCATATATTTT
J: TRBJ2-4; size: many; V: TRBV27; D: NA; CDR3: CASSFTGTGVLSVAKNIQYF; DNA: TGTGCCAGCAGCTTTACCGGGACTGGAGTTTTATCCGTAGCCAAAAACATTCAGTACTTC
J: TRBJ1-5; size: few; V: TRBV6-2/TRBV6-3; D: TRBD1; CDR3: CASSYSTGASNQPQHF; DNA: TGTGCCAGCAGTTACTCGACAGGGGCCAGCAATCAGCCCCAGCATTTT
J: TRBJ1-4; size: many; V: TRBV5-1; D: NA; CDR3: CASSLVRGAQEKLFF; DNA: TGCGCCAGCAGCTTGGTTCGGGGGGCGCAAGAAAAACTGTTTTTT
J: TRBJ1-1; size: NA; V: TRBV20-1; D: TRBD1; CDR3: CSARDRQGASEAFF; DNA: TGCAGTGCTAGAGATAGGCAGGGGGCTAGTGAAGCTTTCTTT
J: TRBJ2-3; size: many; V: TRBV28; D: NA; CDR3: CASSMRLNRDTQYF; DNA: TGTGCCAGCAGTATGCGCCTAAATAGGGATACGCAGTATTTT
J: TRBJ2-3; size: few; V: TRBV7-2; D: NA; CDR3: CASSVGQLEVDTQYF; DNA: TGTGCCAGCAGCGTCGGACAGTTAGAGGTAGATACGCAGTATTTT
J: TRBJ2-1; size: few; V: TRBV7-2; D: NA; CDR3: CASSLVLSRGNEQFF; DNA: TGTGCCAGCAGCTTAGTACTCTCCAGGGGCAATGAGCAGTTCTTC
J: TRBJ1-2; size: few; V: TRBV28; D: NA; CDR3: CASGTLNYGYTF; DNA: TGTGCCAGCGGGACTCTAAACTATGGCTACACCTTC
J: TRBJ1-1; size: few; V: TRBV7-3; D: NA; CDR3: CASSPRGRIMNTEAFF; DNA: TGTGCCAGCAGCCCAAGAGGCAGGATAATGAACACTGAAGCTTTCTTT
J: TRBJ2-3; size: many; V: TRBV11-2; D: NA; CDR3: CASSIGENTDTQYF; DNA: TGTGCCAGCAGCATCGGAGAGAACACAGATACGCAGTATTTT
J: TRBJ1-2; size: many; V: TRBV6-1; D: NA; CDR3: CASSNRADYGYTF; DNA: TGTGCCAGCAGTAACAGGGCAGACTATGGCTACACCTTC
J: TRBJ2-1; size: few; V: TRBV6-2/TRBV6-3; D: TRBD1; CDR3: CASSRDREANEQFF; DNA: TGTGCCAGCAGTCGGGACAGGGAGGCCAATGAGCAGTTCTTC
J: TRBJ1-1; size: NA; V: TRBV5-1; D: TRBD1; CDR3: CASSSRQGEYTEAFF; DNA: TGCGCCAGCAGCTCGAGACAGGGAGAATACACTGAAGCTTTCTTT
J: TRBJ1-6; size: few; V: TRBV4-1; D: NA; CDR3: CATSPSGDDNSPLHF; DNA: TGCGCCACCTCGCCGTCGGGGGACGATAATTCACCCCTCCACTTT
J: TRBJ1-1; size: NA; V: TRBV9; D: TRBD1; CDR3: CASSPRGLDYTEAFF; DNA: TGTGCCAGCAGTCCCAGGGGGCTGGATTACACTGAAGCTTTCTTT
J: TRBJ1-1; size: few; V: TRBV6-6; D: TRBD1; CDR3: CASSSFRQGIRNTEAFF; DNA: TGTGCCAGCAGTTCCTTTCGACAGGGGATACGGAACACTGAAGCTTTCTTT
J: TRBJ2-3; size: few; V: TRBV9; D: NA; CDR3: CASSSFGRGTDTQYF; DNA: TGTGCCAGCAGCTCCTTTGGTAGGGGTACCGATACGCAGTATTTT
J: TRBJ1-1; size: few; V: TRBV20-1; D: NA; CDR3: CSATGTQGLNTEAFF; DNA: TGCAGTGCTACAGGAACACAGGGCTTGAACACTGAAGCTTTCTTT
J: TRBJ2-7; size: few; V: TRBV3-1; D: NA; CDR3: CASSLRLGEQYF; DNA: TGTGCCAGCAGCCTCCGACTGGGTGAGCAGTACTTC
J: TRBJ2-4; size: NA; V: TRBV6-2/TRBV6-3; D: NA; CDR3: CASSSLTLIPVPKNIQYF; DNA: TGTGCCAGCAGTTCCCTCACCCTGATTCCCGTACCCAAAAACATTCAGTACTTC
J: TRBJ2-5; size: many; V: TRBV29-1; D: NA; CDR3: CSATVQETQYF; DNA: TGCAGCGCCACGGTCCAAGAGACCCAGTACTTC
J: TRBJ2-5; size: many; V: TRBV6-2/TRBV6-3; D: NA; CDR3: CASSYPRKETQYF; DNA: TGTGCCAGCAGTTACCCCAGGAAAGAGACCCAGTACTTC
J: TRBJ2-2; size: few; V: TRBV18; D: NA; CDR3: CASSPPGELFF; DNA: TGTGCCAGCTCACCCCCCGGGGAGCTGTTTTTT
J: TRBJ1-5; size: NA; V: TRBV6-2/TRBV6-3; D: TRBD1; CDR3: CASSAQGAAQPQHF; DNA: TGTGCCAGCAGCGCACAGGGGGCAGCTCAGCCCCAGCATTTT
J: TRBJ2-3; size: few; V: TRBV5-1; D: TRBD2; CDR3: CASSLGTSGRTQYF; DNA: TGCGCCAGCAGCTTGGGGACTAGCGGCCGCACGCAGTATTTT
J: TRBJ1-4; size: few; V: TRBV19; D: TRBD1; CDR3: CASSAGPGQGARTNEKLFF; DNA: TGTGCCAGTAGTGCGGGACCGGGACAGGGGGCACGAACTAATGAAAAACTGTTTTTT
J: TRBJ1-2; size: few; V: TRBV7-2; D: NA; CDR3: CASSFSPTANYGYTF; DNA: TGTGCCAGCAGCTTTTCACCGACTGCTAACTATGGCTACACCTTC
J: TRBJ1-5; size: NA; V: TRBV12-3/TRBV12-4; D: NA; CDR3: CASSPEGGNQPQHF; DNA: TGTGCCAGCAGCCCTGAAGGGGGGAACCAGCCCCAGCATTTT
J: TRBJ1-2; size: many; V: TRBV29-1; D: NA; CDR3: CSVEAVADYGYTF; DNA: TGCAGCGTTGAAGCGGTCGCCGACTATGGCTACACCTTC
J: TRBJ2-3; size: many; V: TRBV5-6; D: TRBD2; CDR3: CASRRGLAGADTQYF; DNA: TGTGCCAGCAGGAGGGGACTAGCGGGGGCTGATACGCAGTATTTT
J: TRBJ2-1; size: few; V: TRBV13; D: TRBD1; CDR3: CASSLGGTGASSYNEQFF; DNA: TGTGCCAGCAGCTTAGGGGGGACAGGGGCAAGCTCCTACAATGAGCAGTTCTTC
J: TRBJ1-1; size: many; V: TRBV24-1; D: NA; CDR3: CATHLRQMNTEAFF; DNA: TGTGCCACCCATTTGAGGCAGATGAACACTGAAGCTTTCTTT
J: TRBJ2-5; size: NA; V: TRBV2; D: NA; CDR3: CASSERGSVRKTQYF; DNA: TGTGCCAGCAGTGAGAGAGGGTCGGTTCGAAAGACCCAGTACTTC
J: TRBJ2-3; size: NA; V: TRBV24-1; D: NA; CDR3: CATSRGSSTDTQYF; DNA: TGTGCCACCAGTCGTGGCTCTAGCACAGATACGCAGTATTTT
J: TRBJ1-4; size: many; V: TRBV10-3; D: TRBD1; CDR3: CAISGKQGIGTNEKLFF; DNA: TGTGCCATCAGTGGGAAACAGGGGATTGGAACTAATGAAAAACTGTTTTTT
J: TRBJ1-2; size: many; V: TRBV2; D: NA; CDR3: CASSVGMRYTF; DNA: TGTGCCAGCAGTGTCGGGATGCGCTACACCTTC
J: TRBJ1-5; size: NA; V: TRBV20-1; D: NA; CDR3: CSAHRGNQPQHF; DNA: TGCAGTGCCCACCGGGGAAATCAGCCCCAGCATTTT
J: TRBJ1-3; size: few; V: TRBV5-6; D: NA; CDR3: CASSLRLSSSGNTIYF; DNA: TGTGCCAGCAGCTTGAGGTTAAGCTCCTCTGGAAACACCATATATTTT
J: TRBJ2-5; size: many; V: TRBV20-1; D: TRBD1; CDR3: CSARVAGTGDWKTQYF; DNA: TGCAGTGCTAGAGTTGCCGGGACAGGGGATTGGAAGACCCAGTACTTC
J: TRBJ1-2; size: few; V: TRBV20-1; D: TRBD1; CDR3: CSAIVAGGYGYTF; DNA: TGCAGTGCTATCGTCGCAGGGGGATATGGCTACACCTTC
J: TRBJ1-6; size: once; V: TRBV6-5; D: NA; CDR3: CASSRERASNSPLHF; DNA: TGTGCCAGCAGCCGCGAAAGAGCCTCCAATTCACCCCTCCACTTT
J: TRBJ1-4; size: many; V: TRBV6-6; D: NA; CDR3: CASSRDRENEKLFF; DNA: TGTGCCAGCAGTCGAGACAGAGAGAACGAAAAACTGTTTTTT
J: TRBJ1-2; size: few; V: TRBV29-1; D: TRBD1; CDR3: CSVGTGAANYGYTF; DNA: TGCAGCGTTGGGACAGGGGCAGCTAACTATGGCTACACCTTC
J: TRBJ2-3; size: NA; V: TRBV9; D: NA; CDR3: CASSADGSTDTQYF; DNA: TGTGCCAGCAGCGCTGACGGGAGCACAGATACGCAGTATTTT
J: TRBJ2-3; size: few; V: TRBV2; D: NA; CDR3: CASSEDIADTQYF; DNA: TGTGCCAGCAGTGAAGATATAGCAGATACGCAGTATTTT
J: TRBJ2-1; size: few; V: TRBV7-2; D: NA; CDR3: CASSLAHREQFF; DNA: TGTGCCAGCAGCTTAGCGCACAGGGAGCAGTTCTTC
J: TRBJ1-2; size: few; V: TRBV7-3; D: NA; CDR3: CASSFYGGLGYTF; DNA: TGTGCCAGCAGCTTCTACGGGGGGCTGGGCTACACCTTC